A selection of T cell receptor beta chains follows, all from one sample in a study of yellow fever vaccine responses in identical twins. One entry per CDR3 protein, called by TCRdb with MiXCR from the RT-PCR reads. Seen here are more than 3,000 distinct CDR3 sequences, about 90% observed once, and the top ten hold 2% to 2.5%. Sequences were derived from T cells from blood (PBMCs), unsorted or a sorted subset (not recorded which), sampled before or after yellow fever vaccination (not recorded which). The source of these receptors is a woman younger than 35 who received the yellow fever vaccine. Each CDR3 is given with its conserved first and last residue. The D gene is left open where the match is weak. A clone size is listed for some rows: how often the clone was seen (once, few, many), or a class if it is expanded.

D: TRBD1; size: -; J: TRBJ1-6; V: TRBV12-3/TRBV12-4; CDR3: CASSFFRITGGNSPLHF; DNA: TGTGCCAGCAGTTTCTTCCGTATCACAGGGGGTAATTCACCCCTCCACTTT
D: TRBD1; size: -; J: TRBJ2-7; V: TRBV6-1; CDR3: CASSVGQELYEQYF; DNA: TGTGCCAGCAGTGTAGGACAGGAGCTCTACGAGCAGTACTTC
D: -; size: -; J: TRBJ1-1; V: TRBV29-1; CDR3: CSVDTEAFF; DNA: TGCAGCGTTGACACTGAAGCTTTCTTT
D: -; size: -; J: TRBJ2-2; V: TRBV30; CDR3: CAWSSGTGELFF; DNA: TGTGCCTGGAGTAGTGGCACCGGGGAGCTGTTTTTT
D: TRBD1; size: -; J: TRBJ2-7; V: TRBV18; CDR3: CASSRDSYEQYF; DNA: TGTGCCAGCTCACGGGACAGCTACGAGCAGTACTTC
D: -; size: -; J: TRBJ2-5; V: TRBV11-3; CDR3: CASSGVGETQYF; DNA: TGTGCCAGCAGCGGGGTGGGGGAGACCCAGTACTTC
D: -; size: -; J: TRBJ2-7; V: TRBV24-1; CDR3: CATSDTAGSPYEQYF; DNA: TGTGCCACCAGTGATACGGCAGGGTCCCCCTACGAGCAGTACTTC
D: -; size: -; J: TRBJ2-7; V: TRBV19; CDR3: CASSIGGGTTYEQYF; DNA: TGTGCCAGTAGTATAGGGGGCGGCACAACCTACGAGCAGTACTTC
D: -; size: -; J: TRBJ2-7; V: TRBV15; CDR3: CATSRDNGGGQYF; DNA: TGTGCCACCAGCAGAGATAACGGGGGCGGGCAGTACTTC
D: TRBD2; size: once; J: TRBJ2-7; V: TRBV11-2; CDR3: CASSLEGTSGSPTF; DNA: TGTGCCAGCAGCTTAGAAGGGACTAGCGGGAGCCCTACCTTC
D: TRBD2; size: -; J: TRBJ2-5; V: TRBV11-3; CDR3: CASTVIAGDPETQYF; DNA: TGTGCCAGCACCGTAATAGCGGGAGATCCAGAGACCCAGTACTTC
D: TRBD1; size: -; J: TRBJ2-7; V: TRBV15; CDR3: CATSRAGQASYEQYF; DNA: TGTGCCACCAGCAGAGCGGGACAGGCCTCCTACGAGCAGTACTTC
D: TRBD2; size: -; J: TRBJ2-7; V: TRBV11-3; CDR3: CASSPKTSGTAYEQYF; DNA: TGTGCCAGCAGCCCGAAGACTAGCGGGACTGCCTACGAGCAGTACTTC
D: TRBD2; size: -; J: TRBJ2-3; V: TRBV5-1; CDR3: CASSYSGGVSTDTQYF; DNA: TGCGCCAGCAGCTACTCGGGGGGGGTGAGCACAGATACGCAGTATTTT
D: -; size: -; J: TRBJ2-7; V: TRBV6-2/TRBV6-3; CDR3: CASSYSGQQYF; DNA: TGTGCCAGCAGTTACTCAGGGCAGCAGTACTTC
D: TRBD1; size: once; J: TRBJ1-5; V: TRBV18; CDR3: CASSPPGQENQTQHF; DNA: TGTGCCAGCTCACCACCGGGACAGGAGAATCAGACCCAGCATTTT
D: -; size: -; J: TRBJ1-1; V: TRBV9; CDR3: CASSVALRNTEAFF; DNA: TGTGCCAGCAGCGTAGCTCTCAGGAACACTGAAGCTTTCTTT
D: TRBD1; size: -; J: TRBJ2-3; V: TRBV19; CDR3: CASTSTGGADTQYF; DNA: TGTGCCAGTACTTCGACAGGGGGGGCAGATACGCAGTATTTT
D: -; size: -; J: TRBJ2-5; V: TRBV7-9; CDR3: CASSSWVGEETQYF; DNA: TGTGCCAGCAGTTCATGGGTCGGTGAGGAGACCCAGTACTTC
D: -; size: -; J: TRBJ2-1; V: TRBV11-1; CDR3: CASSLWSTSFF; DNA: TGTGCCAGCAGCTTATGGAGTACGTCTTTCTTC
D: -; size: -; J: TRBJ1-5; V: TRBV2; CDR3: CASSEVQANQPQHF; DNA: TGTGCCAGCAGTGAGGTCCAGGCAAATCAGCCCCAGCATTTT
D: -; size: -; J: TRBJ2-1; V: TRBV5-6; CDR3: CASSYMGAGYNEQFF; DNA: TGTGCCAGCAGCTACATGGGCGCGGGGTACAATGAGCAGTTCTTC
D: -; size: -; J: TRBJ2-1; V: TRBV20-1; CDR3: CSATRDRQFF; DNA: TGCAGTGCTACCCGAGACAGGCAGTTCTTC
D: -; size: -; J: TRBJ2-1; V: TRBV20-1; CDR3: CSASTLVQFF; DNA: TGCAGTGCTAGTACTCTCGTTCAGTTCTTC
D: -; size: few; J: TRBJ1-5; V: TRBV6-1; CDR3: CASSQTGFQPQHF; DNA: TGTGCCAGCAGTCAAACAGGGTTTCAGCCCCAGCATTTT
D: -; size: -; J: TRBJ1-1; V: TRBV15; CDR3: CATSRFSGVRGTEAFF; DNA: TGTGCCACCAGCAGATTCTCAGGGGTCAGGGGCACTGAAGCTTTCTTT
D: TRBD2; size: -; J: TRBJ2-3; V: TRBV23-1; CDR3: CASSPTSRYAVF; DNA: TGCGCCAGCAGTCCGACTAGCAGATACGCAGTATTT
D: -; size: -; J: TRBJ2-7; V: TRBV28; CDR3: CASTQNPGPPYEQYF; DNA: TGTGCCAGCACCCAAAATCCCGGCCCGCCCTACGAGCAGTACTTC
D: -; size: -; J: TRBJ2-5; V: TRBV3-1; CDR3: CASSPSRGLETQYF; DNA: TGTGCCAGCAGCCCCTCCCGTGGATTAGAGACCCAGTACTTC
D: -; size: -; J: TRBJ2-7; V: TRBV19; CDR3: CASSTTVLTGEQYF; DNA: TGTGCCAGTAGTACGACAGTGCTGACTGGAGAGCAGTACTTC
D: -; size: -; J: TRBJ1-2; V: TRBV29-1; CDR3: CSVELAGWTYGYTF; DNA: TGCAGCGTTGAACTTGCAGGGTGGACCTATGGCTACACCTTC
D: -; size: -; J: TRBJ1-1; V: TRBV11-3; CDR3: CASSPRGENTEAFF; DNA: TGTGCCAGCAGCCCCCGGGGGGAGAACACTGAAGCTTTCTTT
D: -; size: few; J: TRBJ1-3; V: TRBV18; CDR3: CASSDNSGNTIYF; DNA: TGTGCCAGCTCCGACAACTCTGGAAACACCATATATTTT
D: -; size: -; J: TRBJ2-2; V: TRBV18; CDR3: CASSRAVGNTGELFF; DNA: TGTGCCAGCTCGAGGGCGGTGGGGAACACCGGGGAGCTGTTTTTT
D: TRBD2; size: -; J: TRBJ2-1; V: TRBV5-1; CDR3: CASSPGLAGVGEQFF; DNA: TGCGCCAGCAGCCCGGGACTAGCGGGAGTGGGTGAGCAGTTCTTC
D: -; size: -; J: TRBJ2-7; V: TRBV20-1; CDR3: CSARVDSYEQYF; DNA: TGCAGTGCTAGAGTCGACTCCTACGAGCAGTACTTC
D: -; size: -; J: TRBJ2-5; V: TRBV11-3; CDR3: CASSLVQGGIQETQYF; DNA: TGTGCCAGCAGCTTAGTCCAGGGAGGAATCCAAGAGACCCAGTACTTC
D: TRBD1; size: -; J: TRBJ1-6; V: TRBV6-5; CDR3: CASSLPDRVGSPLHF; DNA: TGTGCCAGCAGTTTACCAGACAGGGTTGGGTCACCCCTCCACTTT
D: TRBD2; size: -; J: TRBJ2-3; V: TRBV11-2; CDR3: CASSLELAVMDTQYF; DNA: TGTGCCAGCAGCTTAGAGCTAGCGGTTATGGATACGCAGTATTTT
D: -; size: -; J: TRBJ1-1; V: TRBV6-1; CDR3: CASRGDRNTEAFF; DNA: TGTGCCAGCAGGGGTGACAGGAACACTGAAGCTTTCTTT
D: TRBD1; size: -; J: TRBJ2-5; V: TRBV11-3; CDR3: CASTGNRGIQETQYF; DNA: TGTGCCAGCACCGGGAACAGGGGAATCCAAGAGACCCAGTACTTC
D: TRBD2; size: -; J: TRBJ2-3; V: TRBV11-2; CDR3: CASSFSGGATDTQYF; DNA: TGTGCCAGCAGCTTTAGCGGGGGGGCAACAGATACGCAGTATTTT
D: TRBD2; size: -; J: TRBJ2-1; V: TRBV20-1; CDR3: CSARLRGLALNEQFF; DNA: TGCAGTGCTAGATTGCGGGGACTAGCGCTCAATGAGCAGTTCTTC
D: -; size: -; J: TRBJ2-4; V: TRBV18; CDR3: CASSEKNIQYF; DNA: TGTGCCAGCTCAGAAAAAAACATTCAGTACTTC
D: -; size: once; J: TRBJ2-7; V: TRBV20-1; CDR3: CSAIPGDQRTYEQYF; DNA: TGCAGTGCCATCCCCGGGGACCAAAGAACCTACGAGCAGTACTTC
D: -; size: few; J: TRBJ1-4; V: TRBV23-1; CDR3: CASRSPGLINEKLFF; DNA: TGCGCCAGCCGTTCTCCGGGACTGATTAATGAAAAACTGTTTTTT
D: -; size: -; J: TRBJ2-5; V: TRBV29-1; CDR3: CSVVKGWGETQYF; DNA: TGCAGCGTTGTAAAGGGGTGGGGAGAGACCCAGTACTTC
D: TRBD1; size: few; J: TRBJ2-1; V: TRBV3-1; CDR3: CASSQGTGGYYNEQFF; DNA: TGTGCCAGCAGCCAAGGAACAGGGGGATACTACAATGAGCAGTTCTTC